This T cell receptor beta chain was retrieved from a study of cytomegalovirus exposure and HLA in healthy donors. Study-level points and caveats: What was likely a sequencing artifact was a cluster of highly shared sequence variants. In a later analysis, most CMV-associated TCR beta chains appeared HLA-restricted.

PCR was performed using 60 Vbeta and 13 Jbeta primers. Clones were sequenced by immunoSEQ multiplex PCR, and TCRdb holds only the in-frame ones, with some missing. The top ten hold 8% to 9.5% of the sample, which has under 45,000 clones, roughly 60% seen once. This clone was recorded only once. Its target is unknown. V shed 6 bases and J shed 3 bases, with 10 bases lying between them. The CDR3 extends over 13 amino acids. From germline, CDR1 is MNHEY and CDR2 SVGAGI. The sequenced material came from PBMCs. The receptor was isolated from a human donor in good health. The chain carries TRBV6-5 and TRBJ2-3, with a weak D call TRBD1 (5 bases). The CDR3 protein is CASRTAGTDTQYF. In DNA, the CDR3 is TGTGCCAGCAGAACCGCAGGGACAGATACGCAGTATTTT.